This T cell receptor (beta chain) came from a study of blood T cell repertoires in COVID-19. Study-wide background: Whether acute or convalescent, the COVID-19 samples came from the United States, Italy and Spain.

The CDR3 runs to 15 residues. J was trimmed by 2 bases and V by 6 bases; bases with no gene match: 5. CDR1 is LNHDA and CDR2 is SQIVND in the germline V gene (reference sequence). Data came from immunoSEQ multiplex PCR; TCRdb stores just in-frame clones and leaves some out. The sample has 30,000 or so clones; over 90% are singletons. The origin of this receptor is a male donor with active COVID-19. The J gene is TRBJ1-4, the V gene TRBV19; 8 positions match TRBD1. The material sequenced was peripheral blood. This chain's CDR3 is CASSETGVTNEKLFF. The CDR3 region has the DNA TGTGCCAGTAGCGAGACAGGGGTTACTAATGAAAAACTGTTTTTT.